The T cell receptor (beta chain) under discussion was sequenced for a study of glioma-infiltrating T cells after dendritic cell vaccination. General study points: Few patients contributed both blood and tumor specimens.

Only in-frame clones appear in the TCRdb table, and some are missing; sequencing was by immunoSEQ multiplex PCR. The repertoire includes under 40,000 clones, 85% to 95% of them detected once, and less than 2.5% sits in the top ten. With regard to this clone: The antigen remains undetermined.

Germline V lookup: CDR1 KGHSH, CDR2 LQKENI. V was pared by 3 bases and J by 3 bases, with 20 bases between. The CDR3 consists of 17 residues. This sample comprised blood, obtained before dendritic cell vaccination. V is TRBV18 and J is TRBJ1-1; D not certain. The clonotype was recovered from a human donor with glioblastoma. The CDR3, as DNA: TGTGCCAGCTCACCGTCGAACATACGGGGTAGGCACACTGAAGCTTTCTTT. This translates into CASSPSNIRGRHTEAFF.